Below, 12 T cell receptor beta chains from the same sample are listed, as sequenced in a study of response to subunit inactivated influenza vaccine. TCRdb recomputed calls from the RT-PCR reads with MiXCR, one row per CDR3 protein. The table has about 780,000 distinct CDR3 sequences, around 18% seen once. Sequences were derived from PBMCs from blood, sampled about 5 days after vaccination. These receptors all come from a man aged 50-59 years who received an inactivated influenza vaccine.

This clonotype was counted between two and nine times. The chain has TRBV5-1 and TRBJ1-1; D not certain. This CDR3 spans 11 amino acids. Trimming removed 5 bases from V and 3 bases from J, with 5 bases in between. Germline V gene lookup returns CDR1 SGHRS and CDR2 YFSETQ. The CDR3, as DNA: TGCGCCAGCAGGCGCGACACTGAAGCTTTCTTT. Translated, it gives CASRRDTEAFF.

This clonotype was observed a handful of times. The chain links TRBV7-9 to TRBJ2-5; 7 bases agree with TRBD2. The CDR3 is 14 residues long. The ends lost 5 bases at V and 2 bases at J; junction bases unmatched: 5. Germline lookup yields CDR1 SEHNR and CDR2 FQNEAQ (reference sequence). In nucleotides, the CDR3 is TGTGCCAGCAGCCTAACACTAGCGCAAGAGACCCAGTACTTC. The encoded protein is CASSLTLAQETQYF.

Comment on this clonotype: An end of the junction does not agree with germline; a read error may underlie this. The CDR3 nucleotides are TGTGCCAGTAGTATAGCCGTCGATACCTACGATCAGTACTTC. It is translated as CASSIAVDTYDQYF. This chain connects TRBV19 to TRBJ2-7, with no clear D. The CDR3 length is 14 residues. Germline V gene data show CDR1 as LNHDA and CDR2 as SQIVND (reference sequence).

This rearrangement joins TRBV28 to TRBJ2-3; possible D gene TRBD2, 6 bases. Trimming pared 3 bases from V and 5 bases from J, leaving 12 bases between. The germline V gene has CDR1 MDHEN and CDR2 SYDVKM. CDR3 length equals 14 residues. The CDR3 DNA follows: TGTGCCAGCAGTTTCCCGGGACTTCTAGATACGCAGTATTTT. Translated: CASSFPGLLDTQYF.

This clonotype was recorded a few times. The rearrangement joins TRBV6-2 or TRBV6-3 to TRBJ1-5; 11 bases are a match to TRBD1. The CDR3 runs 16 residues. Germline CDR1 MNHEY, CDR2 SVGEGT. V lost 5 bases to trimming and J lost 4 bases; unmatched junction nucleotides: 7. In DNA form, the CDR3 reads TGTGCCAGCAGTCCCTCGGGACAGGGGGGAAATCAGCCCCAGCATTTT. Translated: CASSPSGQGGNQPQHF.

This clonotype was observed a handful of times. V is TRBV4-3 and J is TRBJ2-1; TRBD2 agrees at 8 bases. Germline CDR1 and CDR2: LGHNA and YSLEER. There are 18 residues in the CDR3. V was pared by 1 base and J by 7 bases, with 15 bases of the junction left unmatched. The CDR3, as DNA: TGCGCCAGCAGCCAAGGCGCTGTTTTAGCGGGGAACCTAAATGAGCAGTTCTTC. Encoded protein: CASSQGAVLAGNLNEQFF.

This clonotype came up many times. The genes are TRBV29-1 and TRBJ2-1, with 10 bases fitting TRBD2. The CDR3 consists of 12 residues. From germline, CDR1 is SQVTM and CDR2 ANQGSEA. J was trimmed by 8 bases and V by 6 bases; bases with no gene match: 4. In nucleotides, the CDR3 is TGCAGCGTATCGACTAGCGGGCATGAGCAGTTCTTC. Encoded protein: CSVSTSGHEQFF.

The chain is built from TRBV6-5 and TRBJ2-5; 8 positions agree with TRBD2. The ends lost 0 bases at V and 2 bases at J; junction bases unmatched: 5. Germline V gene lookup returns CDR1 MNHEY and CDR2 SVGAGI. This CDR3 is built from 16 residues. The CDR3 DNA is TGTGCCAGCAGTTACTCGATAGCGGGGCCTCAAGAGACCCAGTACTTC. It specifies CASSYSIAGPQETQYF.

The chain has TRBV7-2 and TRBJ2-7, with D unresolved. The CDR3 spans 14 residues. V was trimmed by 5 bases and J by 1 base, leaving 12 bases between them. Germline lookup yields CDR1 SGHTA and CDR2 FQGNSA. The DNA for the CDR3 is TGTGCCAGCAGCACTTTCGGAGTTTCCTACGAGCAGTACTTC. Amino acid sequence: CASSTFGVSYEQYF.

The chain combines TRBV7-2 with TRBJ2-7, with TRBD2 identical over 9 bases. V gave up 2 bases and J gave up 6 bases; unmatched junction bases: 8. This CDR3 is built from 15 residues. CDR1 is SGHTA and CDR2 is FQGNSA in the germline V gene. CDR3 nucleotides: TGTGCCAGCAGCTTATATAGCGGGAGTTTGAGCGAGCAGTACTTC. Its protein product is CASSLYSGSLSEQYF.

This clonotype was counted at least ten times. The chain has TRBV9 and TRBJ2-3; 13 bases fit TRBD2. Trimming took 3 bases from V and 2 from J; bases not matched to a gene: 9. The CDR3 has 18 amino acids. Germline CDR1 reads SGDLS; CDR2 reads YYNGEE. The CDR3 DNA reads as TGTGCCAGCAGCGCCAACCTCGGACTAGCGGGGGACACAGATACGCAGTATTTT. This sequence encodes CASSANLGLAGDTDTQYF.

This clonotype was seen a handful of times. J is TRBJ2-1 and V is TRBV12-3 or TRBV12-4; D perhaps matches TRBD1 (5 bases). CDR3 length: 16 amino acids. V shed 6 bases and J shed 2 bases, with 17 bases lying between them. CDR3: CASRKPGLGPYNEQFF. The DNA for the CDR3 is TGTGCCAGCAGAAAACCGGGTCTGGGGCCCTACAATGAGCAGTTCTTC.